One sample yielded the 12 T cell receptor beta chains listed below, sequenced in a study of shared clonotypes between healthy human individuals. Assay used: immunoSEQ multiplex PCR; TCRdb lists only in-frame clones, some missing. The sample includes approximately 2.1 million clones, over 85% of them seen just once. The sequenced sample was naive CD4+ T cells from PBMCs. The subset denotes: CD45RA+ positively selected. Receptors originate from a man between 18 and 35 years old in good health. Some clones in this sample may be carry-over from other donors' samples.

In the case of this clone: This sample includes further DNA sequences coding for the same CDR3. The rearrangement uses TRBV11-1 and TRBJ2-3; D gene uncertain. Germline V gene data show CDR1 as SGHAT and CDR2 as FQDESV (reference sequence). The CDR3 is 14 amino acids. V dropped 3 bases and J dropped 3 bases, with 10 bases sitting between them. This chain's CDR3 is CASSLGSFTDTQYF. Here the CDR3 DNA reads TGTGCCAGCAGCTTGGGATCGTTTACAGATACGCAGTATTTT.

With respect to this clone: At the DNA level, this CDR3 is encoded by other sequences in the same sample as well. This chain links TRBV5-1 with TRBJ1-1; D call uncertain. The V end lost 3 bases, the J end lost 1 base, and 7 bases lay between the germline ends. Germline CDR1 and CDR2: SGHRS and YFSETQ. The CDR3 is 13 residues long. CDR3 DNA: TGCGCCAGCAGCTCCGGCAGGAACACTGAAGCTTTCTTT. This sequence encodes CASSSGRNTEAFF.

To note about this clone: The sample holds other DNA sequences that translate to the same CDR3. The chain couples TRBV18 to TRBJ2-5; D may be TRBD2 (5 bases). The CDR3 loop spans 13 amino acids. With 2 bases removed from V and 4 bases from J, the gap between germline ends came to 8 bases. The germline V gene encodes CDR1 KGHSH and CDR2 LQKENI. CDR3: CASSPAGGETQYF. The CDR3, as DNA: TGTGCCAGCTCACCAGCTGGAGGAGAGACCCAGTACTTC.

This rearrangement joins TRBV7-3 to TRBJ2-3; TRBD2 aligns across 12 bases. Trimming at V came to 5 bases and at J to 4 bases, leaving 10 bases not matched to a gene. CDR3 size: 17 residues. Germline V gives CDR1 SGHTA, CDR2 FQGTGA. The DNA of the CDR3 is TGTGCCAGCAGCCCGCATCGGACTAGCGGGAAAGCAGATACGCAGTATTTT. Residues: CASSPHRTSGKADTQYF. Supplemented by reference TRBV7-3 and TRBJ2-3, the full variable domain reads GAGVSQTPSNKVTEKGKYVELRCDPISGHTALYWYRQSLGQGPEFLIYFQGTGAADDSGLPNDRFFAVRPEGSVSTLKIQRTERGDSAVYLCASSPHRTSGKADTQYFGPGTRLTVL.

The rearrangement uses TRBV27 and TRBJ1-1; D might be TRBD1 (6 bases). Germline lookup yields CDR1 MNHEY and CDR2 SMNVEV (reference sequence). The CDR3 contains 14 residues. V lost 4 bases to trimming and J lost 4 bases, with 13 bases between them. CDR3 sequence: CASSYKQGTTEAFF. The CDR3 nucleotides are TGTGCCAGCAGTTACAAACAGGGTACCACTGAAGCTTTCTTT.

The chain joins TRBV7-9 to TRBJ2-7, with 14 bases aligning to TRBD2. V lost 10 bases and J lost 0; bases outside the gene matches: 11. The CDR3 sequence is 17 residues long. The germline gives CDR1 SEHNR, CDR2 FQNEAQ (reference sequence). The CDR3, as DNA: TGTGCCATCAATAGACTAGCGGGAGGGACAAGCTCCTACGAGCAGTACTTC. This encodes CAINRLAGGTSSYEQYF. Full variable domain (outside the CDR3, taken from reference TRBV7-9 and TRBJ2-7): DTGVSQNPRHKITKRGQNVTFRCDPISEHNRLYWYRQTLGQGPEFLTYFQNEAQLEKSRLLSDRFSAERPKGSFSTLEIQRTEQGDSAMYLCAINRLAGGTSSYEQYFGPGTRLTVT.

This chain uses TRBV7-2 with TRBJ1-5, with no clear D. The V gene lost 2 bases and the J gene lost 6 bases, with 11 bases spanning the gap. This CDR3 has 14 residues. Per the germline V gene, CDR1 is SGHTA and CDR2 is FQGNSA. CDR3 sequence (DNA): TGTGCCAGCAGCTTAAATTCGGGGTTTCAGCCCCAGCATTTT. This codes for CASSLNSGFQPQHF. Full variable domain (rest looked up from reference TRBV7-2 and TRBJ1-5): GAGVSQSPSNKVTEKGKDVELRCDPISGHTALYWYRQSLGQGLEFLIYFQGNSAPDKSGLPSDRFSAERTGGSVSTLTIQRTQQEDSAVYLCASSLNSGFQPQHFGDGTRLSIL.

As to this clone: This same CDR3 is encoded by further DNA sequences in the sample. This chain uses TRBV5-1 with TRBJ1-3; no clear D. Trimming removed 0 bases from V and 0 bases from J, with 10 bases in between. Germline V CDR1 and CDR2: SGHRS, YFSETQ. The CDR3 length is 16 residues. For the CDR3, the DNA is TGCGCCAGCAGCTTGGAGGGCGGACTCTCTGGAAACACCATATATTTT. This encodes CASSLEGGLSGNTIYF.

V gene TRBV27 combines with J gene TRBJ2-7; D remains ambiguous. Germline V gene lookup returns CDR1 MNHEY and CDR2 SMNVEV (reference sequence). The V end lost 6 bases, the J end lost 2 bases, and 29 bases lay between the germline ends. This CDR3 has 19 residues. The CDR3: CASSMHVRRPGGPAYEQYF. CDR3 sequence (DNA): TGTGCCAGCAGCATGCACGTGAGGCGACCGGGTGGGCCGGCCTACGAGCAGTACTTC.

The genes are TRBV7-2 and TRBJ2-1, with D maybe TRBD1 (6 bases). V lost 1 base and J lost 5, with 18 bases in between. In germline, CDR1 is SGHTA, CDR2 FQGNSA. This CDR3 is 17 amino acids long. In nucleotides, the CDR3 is TGTGCCAGCAGCTTAGAGTTGTTAGGACAGCCAAACAATGAGCAGTTCTTC. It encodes CASSLELLGQPNNEQFF.

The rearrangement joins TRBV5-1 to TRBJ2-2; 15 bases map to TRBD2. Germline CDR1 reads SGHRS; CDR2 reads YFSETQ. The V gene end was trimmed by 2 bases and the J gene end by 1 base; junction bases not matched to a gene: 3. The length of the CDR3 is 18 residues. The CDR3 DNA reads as TGCGCCAGCAGCTTTGGACTAGCGGGAGGGCTGAACACCGGGGAGCTGTTTTTT. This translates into CASSFGLAGGLNTGELFF. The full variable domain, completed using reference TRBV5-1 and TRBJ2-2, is KAGVTQTPRYLIKTRGQQVTLSCSPISGHRSVSWYQQTPGQGLQFLFEYFSETQRNKGNFPGRFSGRQFSNSRSEMNVSTLELGDSALYLCASSFGLAGGLNTGELFFGEGSRLTVL.

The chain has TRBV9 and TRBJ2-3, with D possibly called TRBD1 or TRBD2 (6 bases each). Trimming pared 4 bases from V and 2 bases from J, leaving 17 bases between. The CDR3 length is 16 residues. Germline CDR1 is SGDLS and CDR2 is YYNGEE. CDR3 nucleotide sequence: TGTGCCAGCAGCCCTGACGGGGGCAGAATCACAGATACGCAGTATTTT. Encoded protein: CASSPDGGRITDTQYF.